A single T cell receptor (beta chain) is shown here with its context. The entry originates in a study of blood T cell repertoires in COVID-19. The wider study: In each case, the material was cDNA or gDNA derived from T cells, B-cell-depleted T cells, or PBMCs.

This CDR3 spans 11 amino acids. Between the trimmed V and J ends, which lost 4 bases and 6 bases, there was a span of 7 bases. Authors' data handling: Nucleated cell counts were estimated from reference gene primer amplification. Sequenced by immunoSEQ multiplex PCR; TCRdb stores in-frame clones only, minus some. That table is the source of V, J and clone size, and D and trimming were worked out from the DNA. The sample lists some 100,000 clones, around nine tenths seen once, with approximately 10% in the top ten. J is TRBJ2-7 and V is TRBV12-3 or TRBV12-4; D remains unclear. Specimen: peripheral blood. The receptor was isolated from a man between 50 and 59 years old with acute or convalescent COVID-19. CDR3 protein: CASSSVAEQYF. The CDR3 nucleotides are TGTGCCAGCAGTTCGGTCGCCGAGCAGTACTTC.